This T cell receptor (beta chain) is drawn from a study of CD8 T cells in ankylosing spondylitis. This clonotype was found many times. TCRdb processed the 5' RACE reads anew with MiXCR; each CDR3 protein has one entry. The data show under 250,000 distinct CDR3 sequences, with around a tenth seen just once and under 8% held by the top ten. Germline V CDR1 and CDR2: MNHNY, SVGAGI (reference sequence). The CDR3 runs 13 residues. V was shortened by 3 bases and J by 1 base, with 7 bases between the two germline ends. The chain is built from TRBV6-6 and TRBJ2-7; D perhaps matches TRBD2 (5 bases). This sequence was found in a male donor with ankylosing spondylitis or in good health (not recorded which). Source material: blood, either unsorted or a sorted T cell fraction (not recorded which). The CDR3, as DNA: TGTGCCAGCAGTTATGGAGGTTCCTACGAGCAGTACTTC. Translation: CASSYGGSYEQYF.